One sample yielded the 26 T cell receptor beta chains listed below, sequenced in a study of blood T cell repertoires in COVID-19. Sequencing used immunoSEQ multiplex PCR; TCRdb keeps in-frame clones, though not all of them. The top ten clones hold roughly 1.7% of a sample with under 400,000 clones, more than 70% of them seen once. Input material: peripheral blood. These TCRs come from a woman under 40 with COVID-19, enrolled during active disease.

The J gene is TRBJ2-3, the V gene TRBV7-8, with 10 bases that match TRBD2. CDR3 length: 15 amino acids. V lost 2 bases and J lost 6; bases outside the gene matches: 5. Germline V gives CDR1 SGHVS, CDR2 FQNEAQ. This CDR3 reads CASSLIAGGGDTQYF. CDR3 nucleotide sequence: TGTGCCAGCAGCTTAATAGCGGGGGGTGGGGATACGCAGTATTTT.

The gene calls are TRBV28 and TRBJ2-7, with 11 bases matching TRBD1. V was clipped by 5 bases and J by 0 bases; unmatched bases: 6. Germline lookup yields CDR1 MDHEN and CDR2 SYDVKM. CDR3 size: 16 residues. This CDR3 is CASSHAGTGGSYEQYV. The DNA of the CDR3 is TGTGCCAGCAGTCACGCCGGGACAGGGGGCTCCTACGAGCAGTACGTC.

This clone was detected a few times. This chain connects TRBV7-2 to TRBJ2-7, with TRBD2 matching over 16 bases. This CDR3 has 17 residues. Trimming removed 5 bases from V and 1 base from J; junction bases left unmatched: 5. Germline V lookup: CDR1 SGHTA, CDR2 FQGNSA. The CDR3 reads CASSPGLAGGDSYEQYF. The CDR3 DNA sequence: TGTGCCAGCAGCCCGGGACTAGCGGGGGGGGATTCCTACGAGCAGTACTTC.

V is TRBV19 and J is TRBJ1-6, with TRBD1 matching over 10 bases. CDR3 length: 16 residues. CDR1 and CDR2 (germline): LNHDA, SQIVND (reference sequence). Trimming removed 0 bases from V and 7 bases from J; junction bases left unmatched: 3. The CDR3 is CASSIDGQGENSPLHF. The CDR3 bases are TGTGCCAGTAGTATAGATGGACAGGGGGAGAATTCACCCCTCCACTTT. Filled out from reference TRBV19 and TRBJ1-6, the complete variable domain reads DGGITQSPKYLFRKEGQNVTLSCEQNLNHDAMYWYRQDPGQGLRLIYYSQIVNDFQKGDIAEGYSVSREKKESFPLTVTSAQKNPTAFYLCASSIDGQGENSPLHFGNGTRLTVT.

The chain employs TRBV5-1 and TRBJ2-2, with unresolved D. V was clipped by 2 bases and J by 8 bases, with 10 bases between them. Germline CDR1 SGHRS, CDR2 YFSETQ. This CDR3 has 13 amino acids. The CDR3 reads CASSFTGSGELFF. The CDR3 DNA sequence: TGCGCCAGCAGCTTTACCGGTTCAGGGGAGCTGTTTTTT.

CDR3 residues: CASSQTGTVNSPLHF. The CDR3 DNA follows: TGTGCCAGCAGCCAAACCGGGACAGTGAATTCACCCCTCCACTTT. The rearrangement links TRBV5-5 to TRBJ1-6; 7 bases line up with TRBD1. The CDR3 covers 15 residues. Germline values: CDR1 SGHKS, CDR2 YYEKEE (reference sequence). J was trimmed by 7 bases and V by 4 bases; bases with no gene match: 8.

The chain is built from TRBV4-1 and TRBJ2-5, with TRBD2 matching over 7 bases. The V segment lost 0 bases and the J segment 9 bases; nucleotides outside the gene matches: 13. From germline, CDR1 is MGHRA and CDR2 YSYEKL. The CDR3 extends over 16 amino acids. The CDR3 bases are TGCGCCAGCAGCCAAGAAACTAGCGAGGTGACATTTTCCCAGTACTTC. It codes for CASSQETSEVTFSQYF.

This chain uses TRBV6-2 or TRBV6-3 with TRBJ2-1; perhaps TRBD2 as D (6 bases). Germline values: CDR1 MNHEY, CDR2 SVGEGT. The CDR3 has 15 amino acids. V lost 2 bases and J lost 3, with 11 bases in between. CDR3 nucleotides: TGTGCCAGCAGTTACCGCGGGGCCTTCTACAATGAGCAGTTCTTC. It codes for CASSYRGAFYNEQFF.

This rearrangement joins TRBV7-2 to TRBJ2-7; TRBD2 aligns across 15 bases. The CDR3 runs 19 residues. Germline V gene lookup returns CDR1 SGHTA and CDR2 FQGNSA. Trimming took 5 bases from V and 0 from J; bases not matched to a gene: 11. CDR3: CASSKTGLAGGPSSYEQYF. Written as DNA, the CDR3 is TGTGCCAGCAGCAAGACGGGACTAGCGGGGGGCCCAAGCTCCTACGAGCAGTACTTC.

The V call is TRBV6-6, the J call TRBJ1-1, with 9 bases aligning to TRBD1. V lost 4 bases to trimming and J lost 3 bases; unmatched junction nucleotides: 6. The length of the CDR3 is 15 residues. Germline V gene sequence: CDR1 MNHNY, CDR2 SVGAGI (reference sequence). CDR3 DNA sequence: TGTGCCAGCAGTTTCCCGGGACAGGGAGACACTGAAGCTTTCTTT. Its translation is CASSFPGQGDTEAFF.

The V gene is TRBV7-2, the J gene TRBJ1-4; D is unresolved. CDR3 size: 15 residues. V gave up 0 bases and J gave up 3 bases, with 8 bases separating them. Looked up from germline, CDR1 is SGHTA and CDR2 is FQGNSA. CDR3 protein: CASSLAGAANEKLFF. The CDR3 DNA follows: TGTGCCAGCAGCTTAGCCGGTGCGGCTAATGAAAAACTGTTTTTT.

The count of this clone is one. The rearrangement uses TRBV7-8 and TRBJ2-5; D is ambiguous. Germline V CDR1 and CDR2: SGHVS, FQNEAQ. The length of the CDR3 is 12 residues. The V and J ends lost 0 bases and 5 bases respectively, with 4 bases between them. The CDR3: CASSLARETQYF. CDR3 DNA sequence: TGTGCCAGCAGCTTAGCGCGTGAGACCCAGTACTTC.

The rearrangement uses TRBV11-2 and TRBJ1-5; D unclear. The CDR3 covers 14 residues. The germline V and J ends were trimmed by 0 bases and 5 bases, with 8 bases remaining between them. CDR1 and CDR2 (germline): SGHAT, FQNNGV. The CDR3 is CASSLDLRYQPQHF. The CDR3 DNA is TGTGCCAGCAGCTTAGATCTCAGGTATCAGCCCCAGCATTTT.

This sequence joins TRBV24-1 and TRBJ2-1; 7 nucleotides align to TRBD1. CDR1 KGHDR and CDR2 SFDVKD come from the germline V gene. The CDR3 contains 15 residues. The V gene end was trimmed by 1 base and the J gene end by 5 bases; junction bases not matched to a gene: 4. Written as DNA, the CDR3 is TGTGCCACCAGTGATTTCGGGACAGTAAACAATGAGCAGTTCTTC. This gives the protein CATSDFGTVNNEQFF.

The CDR3 sequence is CASSIQGLPYNEQFF. DNA for the CDR3: TGTGCCAGTAGTATTCAGGGGTTACCCTACAATGAGCAGTTCTTC. This chain links TRBV19 with TRBJ2-1; maybe TRBD1 (6 bases). Germline V gives CDR1 LNHDA, CDR2 SQIVND (reference sequence). The CDR3 loop spans 15 amino acids. V gave up 3 bases and J gave up 2 bases, with 11 bases separating them.

J is TRBJ1-2 and V is TRBV27; the match to TRBD1 covers 7 bases. Unmatched junction bases numbered 7, after V lost 2 bases and J lost 1 base. The length of the CDR3 is 16 residues. Germline CDR1 is MNHEY and CDR2 is SMNVEV (reference sequence). The chain's CDR3 is CASSLISQGNNYGYTF. In nucleotides, the CDR3 is TGTGCCAGCAGTTTAATTTCACAGGGGAATAACTATGGCTACACCTTC.

The gene calls are TRBV5-1 and TRBJ2-7; 7 nucleotides line up with TRBD2. The germline V gene encodes CDR1 SGHRS and CDR2 YFSETQ. This CDR3 spans 14 amino acids. Losses at the gene ends were 2 bases for V and 7 bases for J; bases not matched to a gene: 9. The CDR3 DNA is TGCGCCAGCAGCTTAAGCGGGGTCTTTTGGGAGCAGTACTTC. It encodes CASSLSGVFWEQYF.

The genes are TRBV5-5 and TRBJ2-5; perhaps TRBD1 as D (6 bases). Germline assignment: CDR1 SGHKS and CDR2 YYEKEE (reference sequence). The CDR3 covers 11 residues. V was pared by 4 bases and J by 10 bases, with 11 bases between. CDR3 region: CASSVQGSQYF. CDR3 sequence (DNA): TGTGCCAGCAGCGTTCAGGGGAGCCAGTACTTC.

This clone was detected only once. V and J are TRBV19 and TRBJ1-2; the match to TRBD1 covers 8 bases. Germline loops: CDR1 LNHDA, CDR2 SQIVND (reference sequence). The CDR3 consists of 15 residues. V gave up 3 bases and J gave up 0 bases; unmatched junction bases: 3. CDR3 sequence (DNA): TGTGCCAGTAGTATCTGGACAGGGACTAACTATGGCTACACCTTC. The encoded protein is CASSIWTGTNYGYTF. Drawing the rest from reference TRBV19 and TRBJ1-2, the complete variable domain is DGGITQSPKYLFRKEGQNVTLSCEQNLNHDAMYWYRQDPGQGLRLIYYSQIVNDFQKGDIAEGYSVSREKKESFPLTVTSAQKNPTAFYLCASSIWTGTNYGYTFGSGTRLTVV.

The rearrangement joins TRBV19 to TRBJ2-5; 8 nucleotides line up with TRBD2. With 3 bases clipped from V and 5 bases from J, the junction kept 8 bases outside the gene matches. The germline V gene has CDR1 LNHDA and CDR2 SQIVND (reference sequence). The CDR3 runs to 15 residues. CDR3 sequence reads: CASSILGGGVETQYF. The CDR3 DNA is TGTGCCAGTAGTATTCTCGGGGGGGGCGTTGAGACCCAGTACTTC.

The chain joins TRBV11-1 to TRBJ1-1; 9 bases line up with TRBD1. The J segment lost 6 bases and the V segment lost 6 bases, leaving 8 bases of the junction unmatched. Germline CDR1 and CDR2: SGHAT and FQDESV (reference sequence). The CDR3 loop spans 14 amino acids. The CDR3 reads CASSSGQGLAEAFF. CDR3 nucleotide sequence: TGTGCCAGCAGTTCAGGACAGGGGCTCGCTGAAGCTTTCTTT.

There are many counts of this clone. The chain joins TRBV6-4 to TRBJ2-1; D is ambiguous. V dropped 0 bases and J dropped 0 bases, with 6 bases sitting between them. The germline gives CDR1 MRHNA, CDR2 SNTAGT. CDR3 length: 15 residues. CDR3 region: CASSDSAGSYNEQFF. DNA of the CDR3: TGTGCCAGCAGTGACTCGGCTGGCTCCTACAATGAGCAGTTCTTC.

The V gene is TRBV3-1 (or the pseudogene TRBV3-2), the J gene TRBJ2-3; D remains ambiguous. V lost 2 bases and J lost 0, with 9 bases in between. CDR3 length: 15 amino acids. Per germline, CDR1 LGHDT and CDR2 YNNKEL (reference sequence). The CDR3 protein is CASSQRASSTDTQYF. The CDR3 DNA sequence: TGTGCCAGCAGCCAACGCGCGAGTAGCACAGATACGCAGTATTTT.

The chain carries TRBV1 and TRBJ2-2; the tabulated D call, TRBD2, remains unverified against the DNA. TRBV1 is listed as a pseudogene. The CDR3 has 17 residues. CDR3 amino acids: CTSSRKTGTRGTGELFF. The CDR3 bases are TGCACCAGCAGCCGAAAAACCGGGACTAGGGGTACCGGGGAGCTGTTTTTT.

The V and J genes are TRBV7-9 and TRBJ1-2; 7 positions agree with TRBD1. CDR1 is SEHNR, CDR2 FQNEAQ, per germline (reference sequence). Trimming took 5 bases from V and 2 from J; bases not matched to a gene: 2. The CDR3 loop spans 13 amino acids. The CDR3 here is CASSTGQNYGYTF. The CDR3 bases are TGTGCCAGCAGCACGGGACAGAACTATGGCTACACCTTC.

V is TRBV5-1 and J is TRBJ2-3; D unclear. Germline V gives CDR1 SGHRS, CDR2 YFSETQ. The CDR3 loop spans 14 amino acids. With 0 bases removed from V and 8 bases from J, the gap between germline ends came to 13 bases. The DNA for the CDR3 is TGCGCCAGCAGCTTGGAATCGCGTGCCGGTACGCAGTATTTT. Residues: CASSLESRAGTQYF.